A single sample gave rise to the 32 T cell receptor beta chains below, sequenced in a study of regulatory T cells in long-lasting Graves disease. Indicated time point: newly diagnosed GD, antithyroid drugs for less than 3 months. After RNA was extracted from PBMCs, the TCR library was made from it. Arm-PCR of CDR3 regions and iRepertoire HTBI primers were the basis on which TCR beta libraries were built. In TCRdb, the multiplex PCR reads were re-called with MiXCR into one record per CDR3 protein. The sample contains approximately 360,000 distinct CDR3 sequences, about an eighth of which appear only once. The data also belong to a second study, concerning T cells in Graves' hyperthyroidism and ophthalmopathy.

The sample here was peripheral blood mononuclear cells (PBMCs), taken at new diagnosis, from a patient treated with antithyroid drugs. These receptors all come from a woman aged 18-29 years with Graves disease.

This chain joins TRBV29-1 and TRBJ2-3; possibly TRBD2 for D (6 bases). The CDR3 extends over 14 amino acids. In germline, CDR1 is SQVTM, CDR2 ANQGSEA. The CDR3 reads CSPGEFGGEDTQYF. CDR3 in DNA: TGCAGTCCGGGGGAGTTTGGGGGTGAGGATACGCAGTATTTT.

This clonotype has ten or more counts. This sequence joins TRBV7-2 and TRBJ1-1; no firm D call. Germline-derived CDR1 and CDR2 are SGHTA and FQGNSA. The CDR3 has 16 residues. The V gene lost 5 bases and the J gene lost 1 base, with 17 bases spanning the gap. CDR3 DNA: TGTGCCAGCAGCACACCGGCGGGGATACCGAACACTGAAGCTTTCTTT. Amino acid sequence: CASSTPAGIPNTEAFF. The whole variable domain, filled in from reference TRBV7-2 and TRBJ1-1, reads GAGVSQSPSNKVTEKGKDVELRCDPISGHTALYWYRQSLGQGLEFLIYFQGNSAPDKSGLPSDRFSAERTGGSVSTLTIQRTQQEDSAVYLCASSTPAGIPNTEAFFGQGTRLTVV.

This clonotype was counted a few times. J is TRBJ2-4 and V is TRBV7-8; 11 bases align to TRBD2. The V gene end was trimmed by 2 bases and the J gene end by 5 bases; junction bases not matched to a gene: 5. CDR1 SGHVS and CDR2 FQNEAQ come from the germline V gene. The CDR3 is made up of 16 amino acids. The CDR3 loop reads CASSLTTSGAENIQYF. In DNA form, the CDR3 reads TGTGCCAGCAGCTTAACGACTAGCGGGGCCGAAAACATTCAGTACTTC.

This clonotype was picked up a small number of times. The chain employs TRBV7-6 and TRBJ2-1; D tentatively reads TRBD1 or TRBD2 (5 bases each). Germline V gene sequence: CDR1 SGHVS, CDR2 FNYEAQ. The CDR3 has 18 amino acids. Trimming stripped 4 bases from V and 2 bases from J, with 21 bases between. The CDR3 DNA is TGTGCCAGCAGCTCACCTCCCAGGGCGGGTTCCCCCTACAATGAGCAGTTCTTC. It translates to CASSSPPRAGSPYNEQFF.

There are many counts of this clonotype. The chain has TRBV19 and TRBJ1-5; D might be TRBD1 (6 bases). The CDR3 runs 17 residues. Germline assignment: CDR1 LNHDA and CDR2 SQIVND (reference sequence). Deletions cut 4 bases from V and 1 base from J, with 17 bases between. The CDR3 loop is CASSSAWWGASNQPQHF. CDR3 bases: TGTGCCAGTAGTAGCGCCTGGTGGGGGGCAAGCAATCAGCCCCAGCATTTT. Looking up the rest from reference TRBV19 and TRBJ1-5 gives the full variable domain: DGGITQSPKYLFRKEGQNVTLSCEQNLNHDAMYWYRQDPGQGLRLIYYSQIVNDFQKGDIAEGYSVSREKKESFPLTVTSAQKNPTAFYLCASSSAWWGASNQPQHFGDGTRLSIL.

The J gene is TRBJ2-7, the V gene TRBV20-1; 8 nucleotides match TRBD1. J gave up 0 bases and V 6 bases, and 4 bases lay outside the gene matches. This CDR3 is 13 amino acids long. Germline assignment: CDR1 DFQATT and CDR2 SNEGSKA (reference sequence). This chain's CDR3 is CSAWDRSSYEQYV. DNA for the CDR3: TGCAGTGCCTGGGACAGGAGCTCCTACGAGCAGTACGTC.

This clonotype was observed many times. The chain combines TRBV4-2 with TRBJ2-3; 9 bases agree with TRBD2. This CDR3 spans 19 amino acids. Germline V CDR1 and CDR2: LGHNA, YNFKEQ. J lost 0 bases, V lost 0 bases, and 10 bases had no gene match. The CDR3 region is CASSQEASGGSSSTDTQYF. The CDR3, as DNA: TGTGCCAGCAGCCAAGAAGCGAGCGGGGGGTCCTCTAGCACAGATACGCAGTATTTT.

For this clonotype: One end of the junction varies from germline; a read error may be responsible. The chain is built from TRBV5-8 and TRBJ2-1; 11 nucleotides match TRBD2. CDR3 length: 16 amino acids. Germline values: CDR1 SGHTS, CDR2 YDEGEE. CDR3 residues: CASSQGTSGSDNEQFF. The CDR3, as DNA: TGCGCCAGCAGCCAAGGGACTAGCGGAAGTGACAATGAGCAGTTCTTC. Complete variable domain (other parts from reference TRBV5-8 and TRBJ2-1): EAGVTQSPTHLIKTRGQQATLRCSPISGHTSVYWYQQALGLGLQFLLWYDEGEERNRGNFPPRFSGRQFPNYSSELNVNALELEDSALYLCASSQGTSGSDNEQFFGPGTRLTVL.

This clonotype was observed many times. This rearrangement joins TRBV11-3 to TRBJ2-3; a weak D match, TRBD1 (5 bases). The CDR3 totals 14 residues. The V gene's germline CDR1 is SGHNT and CDR2 YENEEA. Trimming stripped 3 bases from V and 4 bases from J, with 11 bases between. In DNA, the CDR3 is TGTGCCAGCAGCTTCGCCACAGGTTCAGATACGCAGTATTTT. This encodes CASSFATGSDTQYF.

V gene TRBV28 combines with J gene TRBJ2-2; TRBD2 matches 10 bases. V lost 3 bases to trimming and J lost 4 bases; unmatched junction nucleotides: 5. CDR3 length equals 16 residues. CDR1 is MDHEN and CDR2 is SYDVKM in the germline V gene. The CDR3 DNA sequence: TGTGCCAGCAGTTTTCCCGGACTAGCGGTCACCGGGGAGCTGTTTTTT. It translates to CASSFPGLAVTGELFF.

With regard to this clonotype: A read error may be the cause here, since a much bigger clone is one base away. The missing conserved phenylalanine or tryptophan at the end of this CDR3 makes a read error likely. The gene calls are TRBV7-2 and TRBJ2-1, with 11 positions matching TRBD2. The CDR3 is 14 residues long. V lost 5 bases, J lost 9 bases, and 6 bases stayed unmatched. The germline CDR1 and CDR2 sequences are SGHTA and FQGNSA. CDR3 in DNA: TGTGCCAGCAGCCCCTCGGGGACTAGCGGTGAGCAGTTCCTC. Translation: CASSPSGTSGEQFL.

This clonotype was seen ten or more times. The chain uses TRBV5-1 and TRBJ2-3; 12 bases line up with TRBD2. Germline V CDR1 and CDR2: SGHRS, YFSETQ. The V segment lost 3 bases and the J segment 0 bases; nucleotides outside the gene matches: 8. CDR3 size: 18 residues. In DNA, the CDR3 is TGCGCCAGCAGCTGGACTAGCGGGACCCACACTAGCACAGATACGCAGTATTTT. Translating it yields CASSWTSGTHTSTDTQYF.

The table lists this clonotype with many counts. This chain links TRBV20-1 with TRBJ2-7; D may be TRBD1 or TRBD2 (5 bases each). This CDR3 contains 13 residues. Per the germline V gene, CDR1 is DFQATT and CDR2 is SNEGSKA (reference sequence). The germline V and J ends were trimmed by 5 bases and 6 bases, with 17 bases remaining between them. The DNA for the CDR3 is TGCAGTGCTCCGGGGCTAACCCGCTCCGAGCAGTACTTC. As protein: CSAPGLTRSEQYF.

This clonotype was seen many times. The rearrangement uses TRBV28 and TRBJ2-5, with D unresolved. The CDR3 consists of 13 residues. V was clipped by 3 bases and J by 1 base, with 6 bases between them. CDR1 is MDHEN and CDR2 is SYDVKM in the germline V gene. CDR3 residues: CASSFWAQETQYF. Written as DNA, the CDR3 is TGTGCCAGCAGTTTTTGGGCCCAAGAGACCCAGTACTTC. The full variable domain, in which reference TRBV28 and TRBJ2-5 provide the parts outside the CDR3, is DVKVTQSSRYLVKRTGEKVFLECVQDMDHENMFWYRQDPGLGLRLIYFSYDVKMKEKGDIPEGYSVSREKKERFSLILESASTNQTSMYLCASSFWAQETQYFGPGTRLLVL.

In this sample, this clonotype turned up many times. This chain joins TRBV11-3 and TRBJ2-1; 8 bases are shared with TRBD2. Unmatched junction bases numbered 9, after V lost 1 base and J lost 7 bases. The CDR3 totals 16 residues. CDR1 and CDR2 (germline): SGHNT, YENEEA. CDR3 coding DNA: TGTGCCAGCAGCTTAGGGGCCGGGCGGGGGGTAAATGAGCAGTTCTTC. It encodes CASSLGAGRGVNEQFF.

This clonotype was detected a few times. The chain couples TRBV6-2 or TRBV6-3 to TRBJ2-3; tentatively, D is TRBD2 (5 bases). Trimming took 2 bases from V and 3 from J, leaving 18 bases between them. CDR1 and CDR2 (germline): MNHEY, SVGEGT. The CDR3 has 17 residues. DNA of the CDR3: TGTGCCAGCAGTTACCTCCATACTAGTGTGAGGACAGATACGCAGTATTTT. Residues: CASSYLHTSVRTDTQYF.

A remark on this clonotype: This may arise from a read error, as a much more abundant clone is one base away. The rearrangement joins TRBV20-1 to TRBJ2-3, with 7 nucleotides matching TRBD1. There are 15 residues in the CDR3. The trim removed 5 bases at V and 5 bases at J, leaving 13 bases unmatched. Germline V CDR1 and CDR2: DFQATT, SNEGSKA (reference sequence). CDR3 protein: CSAPPGGAIEDTQYF. CDR3 nucleotide sequence: TGCAGTGCTCCCCCAGGGGGAGCAATCGAAGATACGCAGTATTTT.

This clonotype was recorded at least ten times. The chain combines TRBV2 with TRBJ1-1, with a tentative D call TRBD1 (6 bases). From germline, CDR1 is SNHLY and CDR2 FYNNEI. This CDR3 has 15 amino acids. Deletions cut 4 bases from V and 1 base from J, with 13 bases between. CDR3 DNA sequence: TGTGCCAGCAGTGCTAGACAGGTTGCGAACACTGAAGCTTTCTTT. It yields the protein CASSARQVANTEAFF.

In this sample, this clonotype turned up a few times. This chain joins TRBV4-1 and TRBJ2-1; 13 nucleotides match TRBD2. After removal of 0 bases from V and 8 bases from J, the junction contained 13 bases not matched to a gene. Germline loops: CDR1 MGHRA, CDR2 YSYEKL. The CDR3 is 19 residues long. CDR3 protein: CASSQDPPRTSGSGDEQFF. CDR3 sequence (DNA): TGCGCCAGCAGCCAAGATCCCCCGCGGACTAGCGGGAGCGGCGATGAGCAGTTCTTC.

Ten or more counts support this clonotype. The chain has TRBV4-3 and TRBJ2-3, with TRBD2 identical over 14 bases. Germline-derived CDR1 and CDR2 are LGHNA and YSLEER. CDR3 length: 17 residues. Germline trimming cut 3 bases from V and 4 bases from J; bases unmatched to any gene: 6. The CDR3 nucleotides are TGCGCCAGCAGCCACCCCACGACTAGCGGGGGGGCAGATACGCAGTATTTT. Encoded protein: CASSHPTTSGGADTQYF.

V and J are TRBV4-1 and TRBJ2-5; TRBD2 aligns across 13 bases. Germline CDR1 is MGHRA and CDR2 is YSYEKL. V trimming: 4 bases; J trimming: 5 bases; junction bases outside the gene matches: 7. CDR3 size: 16 residues. The CDR3 sequence is CASSPGLAGDAETQYF. The CDR3 bases are TGCGCCAGCAGCCCCGGACTAGCGGGAGATGCCGAGACCCAGTACTTC.

The table lists this clonotype with a few counts. The J gene is TRBJ2-1, the V gene TRBV7-6; TRBD1 might be the D (6 bases). V was clipped by 5 bases and J by 4 bases, with 15 bases between them. Per the germline V gene, CDR1 is SGHVS and CDR2 is FNYEAQ. This CDR3 spans 15 amino acids. The CDR3: CASSGGGDRYNEQFF. Here the CDR3 DNA reads TGTGCCAGCAGCGGCGGAGGAGACAGGTACAATGAGCAGTTCTTC.

This clonotype was picked up many times. The rearrangement uses TRBV11-2 and TRBJ2-1, with D possibly matching TRBD2 (5 bases). Germline values: CDR1 SGHAT, CDR2 FQNNGV. Trimming removed 5 bases at V and 1 base at J, with 15 bases between. CDR3 length equals 16 residues. CDR3 coding DNA: TGTGCCAGCAGCGGAGCCCCTGGCGGGTCCTACAATGAGCAGTTCTTC. Its translation is CASSGAPGGSYNEQFF.

This clonotype was counted at least ten times. V is TRBV9 and J is TRBJ2-2; D call uncertain. There are 13 residues in the CDR3. The V gene's germline CDR1 is SGDLS and CDR2 YYNGEE. V was clipped by 2 bases and J by 5 bases, with 7 bases between them. The CDR3 bases are TGTGCCAGCAGCGTTCCATTGACCGGGGAGCTGTTTTTT. It specifies CASSVPLTGELFF.

The table lists this clonotype with a few counts. The rearrangement joins TRBV18 to TRBJ1-3; no firm D call. This CDR3 region has 13 residues. V lost 2 bases, J lost 8 bases, and 10 bases lay in between. The V gene's germline CDR1 is KGHSH and CDR2 LQKENI. CDR3 residues: CASSPTAEDTIYF. The CDR3 DNA sequence: TGTGCCAGCTCACCAACCGCAGAGGACACCATATATTTT.

Details on this clonotype: Given a much more abundant clone one base away, this may be a read error. J is TRBJ2-1 and V is TRBV3-1; 7 nucleotides agree with TRBD2. There are 17 residues in the CDR3. With V trimmed by 3 bases and J by 2 bases, 10 bases remained unmatched. CDR1 and CDR2 from the germline V gene are LGHDT and YNNKEL (reference sequence). The CDR3 bases are TGTGCCAGCAGCCACCTCCGACTAGCTGAACCCTACAATGAGCAGTTCTTC. As protein: CASSHLRLAEPYNEQFF.

This clonotype was detected ten times or more. The chain joins TRBV15 to TRBJ2-7; no reliable D call. Per germline, CDR1 LNHNV and CDR2 YYDKDF (reference sequence). This CDR3 is built from 13 residues. Trimming took 0 bases from V and 3 from J, leaving 6 bases between them. The CDR3 DNA is TGTGCCACCAGCAGAGATATCGGCTACGAGCAGTACTTC. Translating it yields CATSRDIGYEQYF.

This clonotype was seen many times. The rearrangement links TRBV28 to TRBJ1-5, with a possible D match to TRBD1 (6 bases). CDR1 and CDR2 from the germline V gene are MDHEN and SYDVKM. The CDR3 length is 15 residues. CDR3 amino acids: CEGRDTFQEDQPQHF. The CDR3 coding sequence is TGTGAAGGGCGGGACACCTTCCAGGAGGATCAGCCCCAGCATTTT. Full variable domain (missing parts from reference TRBV28 and TRBJ1-5): DVKVTQSSRYLVKRTGEKVFLECVQDMDHENMFWYRQDPGLGLRLIYFSYDVKMKEKGDIPEGYSVSREKKERFSLILESASTNQTSMYLCEGRDTFQEDQPQHFGDGTRLSIL.

The V call is TRBV7-9, the J call TRBJ2-1; D is unresolved. Trimming took off 1 base at V and 0 bases at J, with 7 bases between the two ends. Germline lookup yields CDR1 SEHNR and CDR2 FQNEAQ (reference sequence). The CDR3 has 15 residues. In DNA, the CDR3 is TGTGCCAGCAGCTTAGATCAGTTCTCCTACAATGAGCAGTTCTTC. Amino acids: CASSLDQFSYNEQFF.

This clonotype has ten or more counts. This chain connects TRBV5-6 to TRBJ1-2; TRBD1 might be the D (5 bases). The CDR3 has 13 residues. V was clipped by 4 bases and J by 2 bases, with 9 bases between them. The germline V gene encodes CDR1 SGHDT and CDR2 YYEEEE. The CDR3 nucleotides are TGTGCCAGCAGCACGAAGGGGAACTATGGCTACACCTTC. Residues: CASSTKGNYGYTF.

This clonotype was seen ten or more times. The chain joins TRBV28 to TRBJ2-5, with TRBD2 matching over 16 bases. In germline, CDR1 is MDHEN, CDR2 SYDVKM. With 5 bases clipped from V and 4 bases from J, the junction kept 10 bases outside the gene matches. The CDR3 totals 18 residues. DNA of the CDR3: TGTGCCAGCAGTCCACCGGGACTAGCGGGAGGGGGGAGAGAGACCCAGTACTTC. Translating gives CASSPPGLAGGGRETQYF.

At least ten counts were recorded for this clonotype. This chain connects TRBV11-1 to TRBJ1-1; D remains unclear. This CDR3 is 14 amino acids long. Germline V gene data show CDR1 as SGHAT and CDR2 as FQDESV (reference sequence). The V gene lost 5 bases and the J gene lost 1 base, with 11 bases spanning the gap. CDR3 protein: CASSPSPENTEAFF. The CDR3 DNA follows: TGTGCCAGCAGCCCCTCGCCAGAGAACACTGAAGCTTTCTTT.